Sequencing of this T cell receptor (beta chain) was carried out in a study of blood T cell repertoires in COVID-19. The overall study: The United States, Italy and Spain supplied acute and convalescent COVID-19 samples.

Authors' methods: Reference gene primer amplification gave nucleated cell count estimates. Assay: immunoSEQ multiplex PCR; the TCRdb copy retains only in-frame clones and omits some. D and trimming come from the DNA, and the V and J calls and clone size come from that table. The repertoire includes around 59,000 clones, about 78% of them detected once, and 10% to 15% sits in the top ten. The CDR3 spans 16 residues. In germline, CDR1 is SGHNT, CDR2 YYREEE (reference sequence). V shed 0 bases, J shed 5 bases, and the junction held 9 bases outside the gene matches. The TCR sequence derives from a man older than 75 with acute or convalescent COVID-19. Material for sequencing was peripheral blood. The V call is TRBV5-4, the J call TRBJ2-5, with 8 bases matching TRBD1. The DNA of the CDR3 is TGTGCCAGCAGCTTGGACCTCCAGCAGGGGGCTGAGACCCAGTACTTC. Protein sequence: CASSLDLQQGAETQYF.